The clone carrying this T cell receptor (beta chain) was counted ten times or more. Its antigen is currently unknown. During its preparation, the TCRbeta library received unique molecular identifiers. MiXCR, applied by TCRdb to the PCR reads, yields one record per CDR3 protein. The sample consists of a few hundred thousand distinct CDR3 sequences, roughly 9.1% of them appearing once. The junction had 2 bases not matched to a gene; V was cut back by 4 bases and J by 5 bases. The CDR3 is made up of 14 amino acids. Germline V gives CDR1 SGHRS, CDR2 YFSETQ. This sample was taken from a study of T-cell reconstitution after alpha-beta-depleted transplantation in children. Study-level results: Some patients' high day-60 TCRbeta diversity was traced to surviving recipient T cells and thymic progenitors. At around two months after transplant, the alpha-beta T cells were reportedly derived from several hundred expanded clones that came from non-depleted graft cells. When one year had passed after transplant, most T-cell counts and diversity came from newly produced T cells.

This sequence was found in a boy under two years old with acute myeloid leukemia, due to receive a stem cell transplant. The sample was PBMCs, taken before TCRalphabeta/CD19-depleted stem cell transplant. This chain links TRBV5-1 with TRBJ2-1; TRBD2 matches at 11 bases. The CDR3 sequence: CASSQTSGNNEQFF. The CDR3, as DNA: TGCGCCAGCAGCCAGACTAGCGGGAACAATGAGCAGTTCTTC.